Sequencing of this T cell receptor beta chain was carried out in a study of shared clonotypes between healthy human individuals. Terminally differentiated effector memory CD45RA+ cells were excluded from the naive CD8 cells, which were CD45RO-negative and positively selected for CCR7. The J segment lost 0 bases and the V segment lost 6 bases, leaving 3 bases of the junction unmatched. CDR1 and CDR2 from the germline V gene are SQVTM and ANQGSEA. The CDR3 consists of 13 residues. Libraries were prepared by immunoSEQ multiplex PCR; TCRdb keeps only in-frame clonotypes and omits some of them. The table records 750,000 to 1,000,000 clones, around 93% of them present only once.

Sequenced material: naive CD8+ T cells sorted from blood. V gene TRBV29-1 combines with J gene TRBJ2-3, with TRBD1 identical over 7 bases. The receptor's source is a man aged 25-45 years in good health. The CDR3 DNA reads TGCAGCGTCCGGGACAGAAGCACAGATACGCAGTATTTT. Amino acids: CSVRDRSTDTQYF.